Below, 7 T cell receptor beta chains from the same sample are listed, as sequenced in a study of T cells after yellow fever vaccination. TCRdb redid the calling of the 5' RACE reads with MiXCR, one entry per CDR3 protein. Among over 200,000 distinct CDR3 sequences listed, 6% to 8% were seen once. Sequencing was performed on CD4+ T cells sorted from PBMCs, taken on the day of the yellow fever booster vaccination. These receptors came from a man aged 25 to 40 who received the YFV17D yellow fever vaccine.

CDR3 region: CSVRRWGWPQHF. The CDR3 region has the DNA TGCAGCGTTAGGCGGTGGGGATGGCCCCAGCATTTT. The V gene is TRBV29-1, the J gene TRBJ1-5; D gene unclear. The CDR3 runs 12 residues. Germline assignment: CDR1 SQVTM and CDR2 ANQGSEA. V lost 5 bases to trimming and J lost 9 bases, with 14 bases between them.

This clonotype has a handful of counts. The rearrangement uses TRBV20-1 and TRBJ2-2; D is unresolved. Trimming took 1 base from V and 3 from J, leaving 6 bases between them. Germline assignment: CDR1 DFQATT and CDR2 SNEGSKA (reference sequence). CDR3 length: 13 amino acids. DNA for the CDR3: TGCAGTGCTAGAGGGGCGGACACCGGGGAGCTGTTTTTT. This translates into CSARGADTGELFF.

This clonotype came up many times. The rearrangement links TRBV27 to TRBJ2-5; 9 positions agree with TRBD1. The ends lost 6 bases at V and 5 bases at J; junction bases unmatched: 10. Germline V gene data show CDR1 as MNHEY and CDR2 as SMNVEV (reference sequence). The CDR3 sequence is 15 residues long. CDR3 protein: CASRSPGQGIETQYF. For the CDR3, the DNA is TGTGCCAGCAGATCCCCTGGACAGGGGATTGAGACCCAGTACTTC.

This clonotype was picked up a small number of times. The CDR3 region is CASSPPTRTDTQYF. The CDR3 DNA reads TGTGCCAGCTCACCACCAACCAGGACAGATACGCAGTATTTT. This chain links TRBV18 with TRBJ2-3; D is ambiguous. Germline V CDR1 and CDR2: KGHSH, LQKENI. The CDR3 totals 14 residues. Trimming removed 0 bases at V and 3 bases at J, with 7 bases between.

CDR3 nucleotide sequence: TGTGCCAGCAGCTTAGCGACACGGATAGGCGGGGAGCTGTTTTTT. It yields the protein CASSLATRIGGELFF. The rearrangement uses TRBV7-2 and TRBJ2-2, with D hard to call. Trimming took 0 bases from V and 7 from J, leaving 12 bases between them. From germline, CDR1 is SGHTA and CDR2 FQGNSA. The CDR3 is made up of 15 amino acids.

This clonotype was detected only a few times. The V and J genes are TRBV20-1 and TRBJ2-6; D remains ambiguous. This CDR3 has 13 amino acids. Trimming removed 5 bases at V and 4 bases at J, with 9 bases between. Per germline, CDR1 DFQATT and CDR2 SNEGSKA (reference sequence). The CDR3 DNA follows: TGCAGTGCTCTACAACCCGGGGCCAACGTCCTGACTTTC. This sequence encodes CSALQPGANVLTF.

In its sample, this clonotype was seen many times. The chain employs TRBV3-1 and TRBJ2-1; tentatively, D is TRBD2 (6 bases). Trimming cost V 6 bases and J 5 bases, with 11 bases left between them. CDR3 length: 13 residues. Germline CDR1 LGHDT, CDR2 YNNKEL (reference sequence). As DNA, the CDR3 is TGTGCCAGCAGGCCTAGCGCCAACAATGAGCAGTTCTTC. Translated: CASRPSANNEQFF.